Listed below are T cell receptor beta chains from one sample, sequenced in a study of blood T cell repertoires in COVID-19. Some clones are missing from TCRdb's copy, which holds only in-frame ones; the method was immunoSEQ multiplex PCR. Among approximately 220,000 clones listed, approximately 85% were seen once. The sequencing sample was made of peripheral blood. Receptors were obtained from a woman aged 70-85 years with acute or convalescent COVID-19. The CDR3 runs from the conserved cysteine through the conserved F or W. Each record gives: D gene, V gene, clone size, J gene, CDR3 DNA, CDR3 protein. The D gene is left open where the match is weak. Expanded clones are given a class, and other clones once, few, many or no size at all.

-,TRBV9,-,TRBJ1-3,TGTGCCAGCAGCCCGCCAGGGTTTGGAAACACCATATATTTT,CASSPPGFGNTIYF
TRBD1,TRBV28,-,TRBJ2-2,TGTGCCAGCAGTGCGCAGGGGGCTGGTTCCGGGGAGCTGTTTTTT,CASSAQGAGSGELFF
-,TRBV7-2,once,TRBJ2-1,TGTGCCAGCAGCTACCTTCTTATCCGGGGGGCTCCTAGAGGCAATGAGCAGTTCTTC,CASSYLLIRGAPRGNEQFF
-,TRBV18,-,TRBJ1-5,TGTGCCAGCTCAGGTGGGGCCCGCAATCAGCCCCAGCATTTT,CASSGGARNQPQHF
-,TRBV2,-,TRBJ2-2,TGTGCCAGCAGCTCGCAGGGGATAGGGGAGCTGTTTTTT,CASSSQGIGELFF
TRBD2,TRBV4-2,-,TRBJ2-1,TGTGCCAGCAGCCAGGTAGCGGGGGGGCGGATCGATTACAATGAGCAGTTCTTC,CASSQVAGGRIDYNEQFF
-,TRBV3-1/TRBV3-2,-,TRBJ2-4,TGTGCCAGCAGCGACTCGGGGGTGGGCAAAAACATTCAGTACTTC,CASSDSGVGKNIQYF
-,TRBV7-8,-,TRBJ1-1,TGTGCCAGCAGCCCCCTCGTCGCAGGAGGTGAAGCTTTCTTT,CASSPLVAGGEAFF
-,TRBV2,once,TRBJ1-3,TGTGCCAGCAGCTTGCAGGGGACTGGAAACACCATATATTTT,CASSLQGTGNTIYF
-,TRBV6-5,-,TRBJ1-5,TGTGCCAGCAGTTACGGGGACTTAAGCAATCAGCCCCAGCATTTT,CASSYGDLSNQPQHF
TRBD1,TRBV6-6,-,TRBJ2-6,TGTGCCAGCAGTCAGGGGGACAGGGGGCTTGGCTCTGGGGCCAACGTCCTGACTTTC,CASSQGDRGLGSGANVLTF
TRBD1,TRBV12-5,-,TRBJ1-1,TGTGCTAGTGCCCAGACAGGGGCGGACACTGAAGCTTTCTTT,CASAQTGADTEAFF
-,TRBV7-2,many,TRBJ2-6,TGTGCCAGCACCCGGGTCTCTGGGGCCAACGTCCTGACTTTC,CASTRVSGANVLTF
-,TRBV30,-,TRBJ2-7,TGTGCCTGGAGTCGGCAGGGCAGTTCAAGTCGCTCCTACGAGCAGTACTTC,CAWSRQGSSSRSYEQYF
TRBD1,TRBV7-2,-,TRBJ2-7,TGTGCCAGCAGCTTAGTGGACAGGGGGACCTACGAGCAGTACTTC,CASSLVDRGTYEQYF
TRBD1,TRBV7-9,few,TRBJ1-2,TGTGCCAGCATGGGGACAGGGAATGACTATGGCTACACCTTC,CASMGTGNDYGYTF
TRBD1,TRBV15,-,TRBJ1-1,TGTGCCACCAGCAGAGTGGGACAGGGAAACGCTTTCTTT,CATSRVGQGNAFF
TRBD2,TRBV7-9,-,TRBJ2-4,TGTGCCAGCAGCCTTCTAGCGGGGGGAAGAGCCAAAAACATTCAGTACTTC,CASSLLAGGRAKNIQYF
-,TRBV19,-,TRBJ1-2,TGTGCCAGTAGTATAGGGACAGCTAACTATGGCTACACCTTC,CASSIGTANYGYTF
TRBD2,TRBV7-2,once,TRBJ2-3,TGTGCCAGCAGCACTAGCGGGGGCACGAATACGCAGTATTTT,CASSTSGGTNTQYF
-,TRBV27,few,TRBJ1-5,TGTGCCAGCAGTTTAGGCACAGGAAATCAGCCCCAGCATTTT,CASSLGTGNQPQHF
-,TRBV27,few,TRBJ1-1,TGTGCCAGCAGTGGCTCGACAGGACGGAACACTGAAGCTTTCTTT,CASSGSTGRNTEAFF
TRBD1,TRBV7-9,-,TRBJ1-2,TGTGCCAGCAGCCTACGGACAGGGGGCGCAGAGTATGGCTACACCTTC,CASSLRTGGAEYGYTF
-,TRBV19,-,TRBJ2-3,TGTGCCAGTAGTATAGCAGGGTTCAGCACAGATACGCAGTATTTT,CASSIAGFSTDTQYF
-,TRBV27,-,TRBJ2-5,TGTGCCAGCAGTCGTCCGACAGGAGGAACTCAAGAGACCCAGTACTTC,CASSRPTGGTQETQYF
-,TRBV6-4,-,TRBJ1-5,TGTGCCAGCAGTGTAGAGGGCTCCAATCAGCCCCAGCATTTT,CASSVEGSNQPQHF
TRBD2,TRBV5-4,-,TRBJ2-5,TGTGCCAGCAGCCGGACTAGCGGGGTCCAGGAGACCCAGTACTTC,CASSRTSGVQETQYF
-,TRBV6-6,-,TRBJ1-1,TGTGCCAGCAGTTACCCCCAGATGAACACTGAAGCTTTCTTT,CASSYPQMNTEAFF
-,TRBV4-2,once,TRBJ1-4,TGTGCCAGCAGCCAGCGCCCGGACACCCCTAATGAAAAACTGTTTTTT,CASSQRPDTPNEKLFF
TRBD1,TRBV5-4,once,TRBJ2-7,TGTGCCAGCAGCCTGAACCCTTTAACGACAGGGCCCTACGAGCAGTACTTC,CASSLNPLTTGPYEQYF
TRBD1,TRBV18,-,TRBJ1-5,TGTGCCAGCTCACCACCGAACAGGGGAGGTCAGCCCCAGCATTTT,CASSPPNRGGQPQHF
-,TRBV28,-,TRBJ1-1,TGTGCCAGCATTAAAGAACGGAGACAAGCTTTCTTT,CASIKERRQAFF